This T cell receptor beta chain was sequenced in a study of shared clonotypes between healthy human individuals. Study observations and caveats: The diversity represented, both genetic and in exposure history, was limited by few donors. Memory subsets generally showed lower estimated richness than naive subsets.

For this clone: Its specificity is not known.

Terminally differentiated effector memory CD45RA+ cells were excluded from the naive CD8 cells, which were CD45RO-negative and positively selected for CCR7. Caucasian adults living in Nashville, Tennessee, provided all samples. This CDR3 has 16 amino acids. Germline CDR1 and CDR2: LNHDA and SQIVND (reference sequence). Trimming pared 3 bases from V and 1 base from J, leaving 12 bases between. The sorted-subset replicate PCRs were given roughly 200 ng DNA, which is 30,000 or so T cell genomes. Sequencing used immunoSEQ multiplex PCR; TCRdb keeps in-frame clones, though not all of them. Here the sample spans over 2,000,000 clones, 93% being singletons.

The specimen sequenced was naive CD8+ T cells from PBMCs. The sequence derives from a man between 18 and 35 years old in good health. Some clones in this sample may be carry-over from other donors' samples. The gene calls are TRBV19 and TRBJ2-2, with no clear D. In nucleotides, the CDR3 is TGTGCCAGTAGTATGGGATTTCTGCAGAACACCGGGGAGCTGTTTTTT. Translating gives CASSMGFLQNTGELFF.